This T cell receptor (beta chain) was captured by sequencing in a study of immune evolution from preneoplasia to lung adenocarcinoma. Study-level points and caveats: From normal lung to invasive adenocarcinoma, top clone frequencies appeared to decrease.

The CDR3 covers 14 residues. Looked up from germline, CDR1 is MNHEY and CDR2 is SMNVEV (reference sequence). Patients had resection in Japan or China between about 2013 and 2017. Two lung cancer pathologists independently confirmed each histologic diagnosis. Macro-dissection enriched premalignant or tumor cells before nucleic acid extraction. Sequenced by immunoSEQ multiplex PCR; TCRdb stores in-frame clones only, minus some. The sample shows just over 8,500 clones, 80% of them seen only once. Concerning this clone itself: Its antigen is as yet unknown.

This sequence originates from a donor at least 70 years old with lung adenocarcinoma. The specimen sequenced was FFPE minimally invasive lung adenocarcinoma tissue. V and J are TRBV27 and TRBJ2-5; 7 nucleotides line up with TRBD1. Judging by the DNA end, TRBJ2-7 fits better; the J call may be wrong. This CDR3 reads CASSLRTGGYEQYF. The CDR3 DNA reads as TGTGCCAGCAGTTTAAGGACAGGTGGCTACGAGCAGTACTTC.